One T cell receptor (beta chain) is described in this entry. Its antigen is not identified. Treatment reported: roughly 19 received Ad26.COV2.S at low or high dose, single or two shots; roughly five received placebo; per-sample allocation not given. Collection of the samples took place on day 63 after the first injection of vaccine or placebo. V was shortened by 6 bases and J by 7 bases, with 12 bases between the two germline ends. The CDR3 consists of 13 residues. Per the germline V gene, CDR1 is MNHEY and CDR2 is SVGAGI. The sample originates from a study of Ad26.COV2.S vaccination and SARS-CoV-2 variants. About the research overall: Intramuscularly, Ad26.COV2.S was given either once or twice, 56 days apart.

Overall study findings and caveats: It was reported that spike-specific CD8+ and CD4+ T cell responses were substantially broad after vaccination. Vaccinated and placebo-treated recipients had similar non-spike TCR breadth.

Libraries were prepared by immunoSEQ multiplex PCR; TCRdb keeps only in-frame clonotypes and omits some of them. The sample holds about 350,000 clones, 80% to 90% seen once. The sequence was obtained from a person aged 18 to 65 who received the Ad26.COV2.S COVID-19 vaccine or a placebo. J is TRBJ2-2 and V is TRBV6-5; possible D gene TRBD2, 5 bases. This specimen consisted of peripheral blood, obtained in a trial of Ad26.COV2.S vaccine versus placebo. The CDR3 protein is CASSRATSGELFF. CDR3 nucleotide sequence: TGTGCCAGCAGCCGCGCAACTAGCGGGGAGCTGTTTTTT.